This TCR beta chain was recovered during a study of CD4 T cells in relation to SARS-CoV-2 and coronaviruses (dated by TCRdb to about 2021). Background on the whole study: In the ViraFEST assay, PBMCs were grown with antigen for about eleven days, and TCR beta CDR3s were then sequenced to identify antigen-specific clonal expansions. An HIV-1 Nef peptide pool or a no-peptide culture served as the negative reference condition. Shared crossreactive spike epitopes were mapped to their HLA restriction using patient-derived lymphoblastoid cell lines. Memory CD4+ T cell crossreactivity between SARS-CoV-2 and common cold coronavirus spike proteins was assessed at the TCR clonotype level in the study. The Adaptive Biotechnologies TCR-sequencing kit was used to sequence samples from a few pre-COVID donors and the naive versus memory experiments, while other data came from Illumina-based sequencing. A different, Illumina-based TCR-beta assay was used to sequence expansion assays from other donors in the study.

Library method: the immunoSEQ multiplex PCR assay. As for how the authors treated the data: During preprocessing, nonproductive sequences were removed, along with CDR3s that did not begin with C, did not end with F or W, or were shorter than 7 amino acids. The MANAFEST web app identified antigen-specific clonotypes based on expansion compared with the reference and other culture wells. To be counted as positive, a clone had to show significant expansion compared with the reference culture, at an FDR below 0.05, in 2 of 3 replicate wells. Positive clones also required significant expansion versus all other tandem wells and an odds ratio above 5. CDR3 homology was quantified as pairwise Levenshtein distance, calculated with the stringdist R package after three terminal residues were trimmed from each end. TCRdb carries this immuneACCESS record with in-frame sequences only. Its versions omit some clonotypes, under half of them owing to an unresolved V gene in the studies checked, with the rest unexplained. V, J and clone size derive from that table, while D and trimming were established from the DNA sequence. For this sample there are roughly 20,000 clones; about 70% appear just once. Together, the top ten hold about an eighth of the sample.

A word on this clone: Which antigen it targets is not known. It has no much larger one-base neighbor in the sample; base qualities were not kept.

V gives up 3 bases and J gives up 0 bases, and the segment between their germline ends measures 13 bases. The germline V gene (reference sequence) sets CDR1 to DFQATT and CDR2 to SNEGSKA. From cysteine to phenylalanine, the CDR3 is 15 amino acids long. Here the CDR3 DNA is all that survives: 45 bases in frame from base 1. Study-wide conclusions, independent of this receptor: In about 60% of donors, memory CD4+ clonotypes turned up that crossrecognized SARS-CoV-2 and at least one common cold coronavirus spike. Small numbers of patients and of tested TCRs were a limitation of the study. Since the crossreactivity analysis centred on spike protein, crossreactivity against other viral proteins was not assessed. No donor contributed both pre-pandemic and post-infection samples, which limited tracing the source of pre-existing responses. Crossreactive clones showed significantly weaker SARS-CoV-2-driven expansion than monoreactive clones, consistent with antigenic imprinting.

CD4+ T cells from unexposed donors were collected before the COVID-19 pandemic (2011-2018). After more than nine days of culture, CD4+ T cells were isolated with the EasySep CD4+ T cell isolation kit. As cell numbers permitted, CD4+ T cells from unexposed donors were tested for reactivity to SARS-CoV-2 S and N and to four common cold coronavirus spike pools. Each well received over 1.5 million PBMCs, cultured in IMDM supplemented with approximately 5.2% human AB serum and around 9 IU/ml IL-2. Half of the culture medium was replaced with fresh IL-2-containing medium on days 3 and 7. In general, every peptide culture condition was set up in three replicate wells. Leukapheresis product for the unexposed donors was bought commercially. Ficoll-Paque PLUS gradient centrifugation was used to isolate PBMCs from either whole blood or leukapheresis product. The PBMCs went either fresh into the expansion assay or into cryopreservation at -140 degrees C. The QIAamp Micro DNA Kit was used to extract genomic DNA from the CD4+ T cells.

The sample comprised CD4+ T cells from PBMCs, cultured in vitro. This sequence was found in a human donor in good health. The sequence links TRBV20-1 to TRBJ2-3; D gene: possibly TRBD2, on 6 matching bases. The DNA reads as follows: TGCAGTGCTAGTATCCGGGACTGGAGCACAGATACGCAGTATTTT. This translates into CSASIRDWSTDTQYF.